This entry is about one T cell receptor beta chain. The data were taken from a study of blood T cell repertoires in COVID-19. Whole-study context: Whether acute or convalescent, the COVID-19 samples came from the United States, Italy and Spain. T cells, B-cell-depleted T cells, or PBMCs provided the cDNA or gDNA that served as material.

Source study methods: The assay estimated nucleated cells by amplifying reference gene primers. Profiled with immunoSEQ multiplex PCR; TCRdb holds only in-frame clones, not every one. Clone size and V and J calls were adopted from that table, with D and trimming inferred from the DNA. The sample has 350,000 to 450,000 clones, 85% seen once; the top ten hold roughly 3.6%. V was clipped by 3 bases and J by 3 bases, with 13 bases between them. The CDR3 has 14 amino acids. Per germline, CDR1 SGHRS and CDR2 YFSETQ. The specimen sequenced was peripheral blood. The TCR was taken from a woman between 18 and 30 years old with acute or convalescent COVID-19. This chain joins TRBV5-1 and TRBJ2-7, with a weak D call TRBD2 (6 bases). The CDR3 sequence is CASSYGGGNYEQYF. In nucleotides, the CDR3 is TGCGCCAGCAGCTACGGGGGAGGCAACTACGAGCAGTACTTC.